This entry lists 7 T cell receptor beta chains sequenced from one sample in a study of graft-versus-host responses after intestinal transplantation. The table came from immunoSEQ multiplex PCR; TCRdb's copy has only in-frame clones and leaves some out. The data hold about 97,000 clones, with around 92% observed a single time. No cognate antigen is known for these TCRs. The input for sequencing was unstimulated CD4+ T cells sorted from spleen or lymph node cells, taken before transplant. The receptors stem from a human donor who was the organ donor for an intestinal transplant.

The chain employs TRBV6-6 and TRBJ2-7, with TRBD2 matching over 11 bases. Germline trimming cut 6 bases from V and 3 bases from J; bases unmatched to any gene: 4. Germline CDR1 is MNHNY and CDR2 is SVGAGI (reference sequence). This CDR3 spans 14 amino acids. CDR3 sequence: CASSRLAGYYEQYF. The CDR3 DNA reads as TGTGCCAGCAGCCGACTAGCGGGGTACTACGAGCAGTACTTC.

This clone occurred a few times. The chain's CDR3 is CASRPGLYDEQFF. Written as DNA, the CDR3 is TGTGCCAGCAGACCGGGACTATACGATGAGCAGTTCTTC. The chain recombines TRBV27 with TRBJ2-1; 7 bases agree with TRBD2. J was trimmed by 8 bases and V by 6 bases; bases with no gene match: 7. The CDR3 has 13 amino acids. Germline values: CDR1 MNHEY, CDR2 SMNVEV (reference sequence).

The chain employs TRBV7-2 and TRBJ1-4, with 9 bases identical to TRBD1. The ends lost 6 bases at V and 8 bases at J; junction bases unmatched: 7. This CDR3 contains 14 residues. CDR1 and CDR2 from the germline V gene are SGHTA and FQGNSA. The CDR3 loop reads CASSFDRGDEKLFF. CDR3 nucleotide sequence: TGTGCCAGCAGTTTCGACAGGGGGGACGAAAAACTGTTTTTT.

This clone was seen more than once but under ten times. The V gene is TRBV5-6, the J gene TRBJ1-3, with D tentatively TRBD1 (6 bases). Per germline, CDR1 SGHDT and CDR2 YYEEEE. The CDR3 spans 15 residues. The germline V and J ends were trimmed by 0 bases and 2 bases, with 9 bases remaining between them. The CDR3 loop is CASSLAHRAGNTIYF. In DNA form, the CDR3 reads TGTGCCAGCAGCTTGGCCCACAGGGCTGGAAACACCATATATTTT.

As for this clone: This CDR3 fails to terminate in the conserved phenylalanine or tryptophan, so it likely reflects a read error. This sequence joins TRBV9 and TRBJ2-3; D may be TRBD1 (6 bases). Trimming cost V 0 bases and J 3 bases, with 14 bases left between them. Germline V gene lookup returns CDR1 SGDLS and CDR2 YYNGEE. This CDR3 is built from 16 residues. CDR3 in amino acids: CASSVDPGARTDTQYS. In DNA form, the CDR3 reads TGTGCCAGCAGCGTAGACCCAGGGGCTCGTACAGATACGCAGTATTCT.

This clone showed up just once. V gene TRBV7-2 combines with J gene TRBJ1-2, with D possibly TRBD1 on 5 matching bases. This CDR3 spans 12 amino acids. Trimming cost V 5 bases and J 8 bases, with 12 bases left between them. From germline, CDR1 is SGHTA and CDR2 FQGNSA. The CDR3 spells CASSPGGYGYTF. CDR3 in DNA: TGTGCCAGCAGCCCGGGGGGGTACGGCTACACCTTC.

CDR3 protein: CASSLNGGRTDGYTF. CDR3 nucleotides: TGTGCCAGCAGCTTAAATGGGGGGAGGACGGATGGCTACACCTTC. V gene TRBV7-9 combines with J gene TRBJ1-2; possible D gene TRBD1, 5 bases. The CDR3 consists of 15 residues. Germline values: CDR1 SEHNR, CDR2 FQNEAQ (reference sequence). V was clipped by 2 bases and J by 6 bases, with 16 bases between them.